One and the same sample provided the 14 T cell receptor beta chains below, sequenced in a study of beta chain features in type 1 diabetes. Findings and limits, study-wide: Type 1 diabetes patients had TCRB CDR3s that were shorter (moderately but significantly so) in all four CD4+ subsets.

No cognate antigen is known for these TCRs. Isolated RNA was reverse transcribed in full, so expressed TCRB transcripts were sequenced. Profiled with immunoSEQ multiplex PCR; TCRdb holds only in-frame clones, not every one. Seen here are some 150,000 clones, less than 15% observed once, and the top ten hold approximately 1.3%. The sequencing input was central memory CD4+ T cells from blood. These receptors were collected from a man younger than 30 with type 1 diabetes.

This chain's CDR3 is CASSLGREAFF. CDR3 nucleotides: TGTGCCAGCAGTCTGGGTCGCGAAGCTTTCTTT. V is TRBV28 and J is TRBJ1-1; no firm D call. Trimming stripped 5 bases from V and 8 bases from J, with 9 bases between. CDR1 is MDHEN and CDR2 is SYDVKM in the germline V gene. The CDR3 extends over 11 amino acids. Together with reference TRBV28 and TRBJ1-1, the CDR3 gives the full variable domain: DVKVTQSSRYLVKRTGEKVFLECVQDMDHENMFWYRQDPGLGLRLIYFSYDVKMKEKGDIPEGYSVSREKKERFSLILESASTNQTSMYLCASSLGREAFFGQGTRLTVV.

V usage is TRBV30 and J usage is TRBJ1-6; tentative D call: TRBD1 (6 bases). V was pared by 0 bases and J by 0 bases, with 12 bases between. The length of the CDR3 is 17 residues. Per the germline V gene, CDR1 is GTSNPN and CDR2 is SVGIG (reference sequence). CDR3 residues: CAWSVQGRGSYNSPLHF. The CDR3 region has the DNA TGTGCCTGGAGTGTACAGGGCAGGGGCTCCTATAATTCACCCCTCCACTTT.

This clone was counted only a few times. V usage is TRBV30 and J usage is TRBJ1-2; D unclear. With 8 bases removed from V and 1 base from J, the gap between germline ends came to 14 bases. CDR3 length equals 13 residues. From germline, CDR1 is GTSNPN and CDR2 SVGIG (reference sequence). The CDR3 loop is CATSQEINYGYTF. CDR3 coding DNA: TGTGCCACTTCGCAGGAGATTAACTATGGCTACACCTTC.

This clone was observed a few times. The chain joins TRBV30 to TRBJ1-1; D gene ambiguous. The CDR3 spans 13 residues. Trimming took off 1 base at V and 7 bases at J, with 13 bases between the two ends. The V gene's germline CDR1 is GTSNPN and CDR2 SVGIG (reference sequence). The CDR3 loop reads CAWSGPGNGEAFF. Written as DNA, the CDR3 is TGTGCCTGGAGTGGGCCTGGAAACGGTGAAGCTTTCTTT.

The table lists this clone with a few counts. The chain has TRBV30 and TRBJ2-3, with a tentative D call TRBD2 (6 bases). Trimming took off 5 bases at V and 3 bases at J, with 18 bases between the two ends. The CDR3 extends over 15 amino acids. Germline CDR1 reads GTSNPN; CDR2 reads SVGIG (reference sequence). CDR3 amino acids: CAWSPAGRTTDTQYF. Written as DNA, the CDR3 is TGTGCCTGGTCCCCTGCGGGGCGAACGACAGATACGCAGTATTTT.

This clone was seen a few times. This sequence joins TRBV4-1 and TRBJ2-7; 9 bases align to TRBD1. The CDR3 loop spans 16 amino acids. The V gene end was trimmed by 0 bases and the J gene end by 4 bases; junction bases not matched to a gene: 7. Looked up from germline, CDR1 is MGHRA and CDR2 is YSYEKL. In DNA form, the CDR3 reads TGCGCCAGCAGCCAAGATAAAGGGACAGGGACGTACGAGCAGTACTTC. This gives the protein CASSQDKGTGTYEQYF.

This clone appeared a single time. The genes are TRBV5-1 and TRBJ2-3; 12 positions agree with TRBD2. This CDR3 has 17 amino acids. Germline values: CDR1 SGHRS, CDR2 YFSETQ. The ends lost 0 bases at V and 5 bases at J; junction bases unmatched: 7. The CDR3 spells CASSLAPSGGAEDTQYF. The CDR3 nucleotides are TGCGCCAGCAGCTTGGCCCCTAGCGGGGGGGCCGAAGATACGCAGTATTTT.

The chain recombines TRBV29-1 with TRBJ1-2; D is perhaps TRBD1 (5 bases). CDR1 is SQVTM and CDR2 is ANQGSEA in the germline V gene. The CDR3 totals 13 residues. V was trimmed by 7 bases and J by 9 bases, leaving 21 bases between them. The CDR3: CSAEAGREMSYTF. CDR3 DNA sequence: TGCAGCGCCGAGGCAGGGAGGGAAATGAGCTACACCTTC.

The gene calls are TRBV29-1 and TRBJ2-1; perhaps TRBD1 as D (5 bases). The CDR3 has 14 residues. Germline values: CDR1 SQVTM, CDR2 ANQGSEA. The ends were cut back, 5 bases at V and 6 bases at J, with 17 bases in the middle. The DNA of the CDR3 is TGCAGCGTTTATGCTTGGCAGGGCGGCAATGAGCAGTTCTTC. Its translation: CSVYAWQGGNEQFF.

The sample holds a few counts of this clone. V and J are TRBV6-5 and TRBJ2-3, with D perhaps TRBD2 (5 bases). Germline values: CDR1 MNHEY, CDR2 SVGAGI. V lost 6 bases, J lost 4 bases, and 14 bases lay in between. The CDR3 covers 14 residues. The CDR3 protein is CASRIQTSPDTQYF. Here the CDR3 DNA reads TGTGCCAGCAGGATCCAAACTAGTCCAGATACGCAGTATTTT.

The chain carries TRBV30 and TRBJ1-2, with D tentatively TRBD1 (6 bases). CDR3 length: 15 amino acids. With 0 bases removed from V and 8 bases from J, the gap between germline ends came to 19 bases. Germline CDR1 reads GTSNPN; CDR2 reads SVGIG (reference sequence). In nucleotides, the CDR3 is TGTGCCTGGAGTGTAGGGGGAGGAGCTCTATGGGGCTACACCTTC. Amino acids: CAWSVGGGALWGYTF. Drawing the rest from reference TRBV30 and TRBJ1-2, the complete variable domain is SQTIHQWPATLVQPVGSPLSLECTVEGTSNPNLYWYRQAAGRGLQLLFYSVGIGQISSEVPQNLSASRPQDRQFILSSKKLLLSDSGFYLCAWSVGGGALWGYTFGSGTRLTVV.

This clone came up a few times. The chain carries TRBV7-2 and TRBJ1-1; 8 positions agree with TRBD1. The CDR3 is 15 amino acids. V shed 1 base and J 8 bases; nucleotides not matched to a gene: 9. Germline V gives CDR1 SGHTA, CDR2 FQGNSA. The CDR3 nucleotides are TGTGCCAGCAGCTTAGTTTCAGGGGGCGAAATCGAAGCTTTCTTT. Protein product: CASSLVSGGEIEAFF.

This clone was counted only a few times. The CDR3 DNA reads as TGTGCCAGCAGTTTAAGGCTAGCGGGTAGCACAGATACGCAGTATTTT. Its protein is CASSLRLAGSTDTQYF. V is TRBV27 and J is TRBJ2-3; 8 nucleotides align to TRBD2. The germline CDR1 and CDR2 sequences are MNHEY and SMNVEV (reference sequence). There are 16 residues in the CDR3. V shed 2 bases and J 0 bases; nucleotides not matched to a gene: 4.

This sequence joins TRBV5-1 and TRBJ2-5; a possible D gene is TRBD1 (5 bases). V shed 6 bases and J shed 2 bases, with 17 bases lying between them. The CDR3 is 15 amino acids. Germline CDR1 is SGHRS and CDR2 is YFSETQ. CDR3 amino acids: CASTGKGAAQETQYF. CDR3 nucleotides: TGCGCCAGCACCGGTAAAGGGGCGGCACAAGAGACCCAGTACTTC.